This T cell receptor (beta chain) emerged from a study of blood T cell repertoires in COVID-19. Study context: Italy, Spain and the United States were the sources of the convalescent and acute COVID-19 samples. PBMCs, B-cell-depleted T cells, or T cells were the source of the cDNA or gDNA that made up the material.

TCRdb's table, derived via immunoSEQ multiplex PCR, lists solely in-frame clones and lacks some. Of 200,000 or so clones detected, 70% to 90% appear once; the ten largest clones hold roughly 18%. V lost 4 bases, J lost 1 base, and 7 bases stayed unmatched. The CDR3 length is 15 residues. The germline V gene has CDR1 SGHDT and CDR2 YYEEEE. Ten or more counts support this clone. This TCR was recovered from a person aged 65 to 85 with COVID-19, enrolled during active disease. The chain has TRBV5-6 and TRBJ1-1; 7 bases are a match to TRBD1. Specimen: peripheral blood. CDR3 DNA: TGTGCCAGCAGCAAAAACAGGGGCGCGAACACTGAAGCTTTCTTT. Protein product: CASSKNRGANTEAFF.